Listed below are T cell receptor beta chains from one sample, sequenced in a study of blood T cells in healthy people across ages. MiXCR, run by TCRdb on the 5' RACE reads, gives a single entry per CDR3 protein. The data show 1.5 million to 1.8 million distinct CDR3 sequences, with 35% to 45% seen just once and over 3.5% held by the top ten. The sequenced sample consisted of blood. The receptors originated from a woman between 18 and 29 years old in good health. CDR3s include the opening cysteine and the closing phenylalanine or tryptophan. A D gene is named only where the DNA matches it firmly. Size is omitted from some rows. Given values are once, few, many or a class for expanded clones.

size	V	D	J	DNA	CDR3
few	TRBV27	.	TRBJ1-2	TGTGCCAGTCGAAAACGGCTGGAGTTTAACTATGGCTACACCTTC	CASRKRLEFNYGYTF
.	TRBV20-1	.	TRBJ2-1	TGCAGTGCCCTCGGGATCGACCTAAACAATGAGCAGTTCTTC	CSALGIDLNNEQFF
once	TRBV29-1	.	TRBJ1-4	TGCAGCGTTGGGGCAATTAATGAAAAACTGTTTTTT	CSVGAINEKLFF
.	TRBV2	.	TRBJ1-2	TGTGCCAGCAAGACAGCGCGTAACTATGGCTACACCTTC	CASKTARNYGYTF
.	TRBV20-1	.	TRBJ2-3	TGCAGTGCCATAGAGGGGGGGCCCACAGATACGCAGTATTTT	CSAIEGGPTDTQYF
many	TRBV10-3	.	TRBJ2-7	TGTGCCATCAGTGAATCGATTATGGACATCTTGTGCGAGCAGTACTTC	CAISESIMDILCEQYF
few	TRBV6-5	TRBD2	TRBJ2-3	TGTGCCAGCAGTCGACTAGCGGGAGACCAATATACGCAGTATTTT	CASSRLAGDQYTQYF
.	TRBV20-1	.	TRBJ2-1	TGCAGTGCTAGCGCGGGTGGCAATGAGCAGTTCTTC	CSASAGGNEQFF
once	TRBV6-2/TRBV6-3	.	TRBJ2-1	TGTGCCAGCAGTAACGCCAGGAGCGGGCTAACCTACAATGAGCAGTTCTTC	CASSNARSGLTYNEQFF
.	TRBV20-1	TRBD2	TRBJ2-1	TGCAGTGCGCCAACTAGCGCGGCTGAGCAGTTCTTC	CSAPTSAAEQFF
few	TRBV7-9	.	TRBJ2-3	TGTGCCAGCAGCTTAGGAGCGGTCGATACGCAGTATTTT	CASSLGAVDTQYF
few	TRBV7-8	.	TRBJ1-2	TGTGCCAGCAGCTTAGAGGCAGGGTCAGGCTATGGCTACACCTTC	CASSLEAGSGYGYTF
.	TRBV5-1	.	TRBJ1-2	TGCGCCAGCAGCCAAACCCCTGACAGGAGCAACTATGGCTACACCTTC	CASSQTPDRSNYGYTF
.	TRBV20-1	.	TRBJ2-5	TGCAGTGCTAGAGGTACCCGGACCCAGTACTTC	CSARGTRTQYF
many	TRBV29-1	.	TRBJ2-1	TGCAGCGTTGAAGGGATTATCTCCTACAATGAGCAGTTCTTC	CSVEGIISYNEQFF
few	TRBV27	TRBD2	TRBJ2-1	TGTGCCAGCAGTTTAACTAGCGGGTTCAATGAGCAGTTCTTC	CASSLTSGFNEQFF
.	TRBV25-1	.	TRBJ2-7	TGTGCCAGCGGGGCCCGAGACAGCACCTACGAGCAGTACTTC	CASGARDSTYEQYF
.	TRBV20-1	.	TRBJ2-6	TGCAGTGCTTACAGCTCTGGGGCCAACGTCCTGACTTTC	CSAYSSGANVLTF
.	TRBV7-2	.	TRBJ2-7	TGTGCCAGCAGCCCACCGGGACGATACTACGAGCAGTACTTC	CASSPPGRYYEQYF
.	TRBV30	.	TRBJ2-3	TGTGCCTACGTTCTAGGTACAGATACGCAGTATTTT	CAYVLGTDTQYF
few	TRBV27	.	TRBJ1-1	TGTGCCAGCAGTTTATCCCCCGGTGTCACTGAAGCTTTCTTT	CASSLSPGVTEAFF
few	TRBV12-3/TRBV12-4	.	TRBJ1-5	TGTGCCAGCAGCCGCGGTCCCGGTAGGCATTTT	CASSRGPGRHF
.	TRBV27	.	TRBJ2-7	TGTGCCAGCAGTGCCCTTAATACCTACGAGCAGTACTTC	CASSALNTYEQYF
few	TRBV10-2	.	TRBJ2-7	TGCGCCAGCAGTGAAAATACAGGATACGAGCAGTACTTC	CASSENTGYEQYF
.	TRBV28	.	TRBJ2-7	TGTGCCAGCAGTTTAAGACTACCGATCAAGTACGAGCAGTACTTC	CASSLRLPIKYEQYF
.	TRBV15	.	TRBJ2-4	TGTGCCACCAGCAGACCCCAGGCCAAAAACATTCAGTACTTC	CATSRPQAKNIQYF
.	TRBV10-3	TRBD2	TRBJ2-3	TGTGCCATCAGTGACACTAGCGGCCAGGGCACAGATACGCAGTATTTT	CAISDTSGQGTDTQYF